Listed below are T cell receptor beta chains from one sample, sequenced in a study of T cells in Graves' hyperthyroidism and ophthalmopathy. One entry per CDR3 protein results from TCRdb running MiXCR on the multiplex PCR reads. In the table there are fewer than 500,000 distinct CDR3 sequences, about 13% of which are singletons. Material: blood. The receptors come from a young man with Graves' hyperthyroidism that later progressed to Graves' ophthalmopathy. The CDR3 runs from the conserved cysteine through the conserved F or W. A D gene is named only where the DNA matches it firmly. Clone size is shown for a subset of rows, as once, few, many or a class of expanded clone.

>13|-|many|TRBV3-1|TRBJ1-2
CASSRGRKSGYTF
TGTGCCAGCAGCCGGGGGAGAAAGAGTGGCTACACCTTC
>13|TRBD1|many|TRBV28|TRBJ2-3
CATGTGGTDTQYF
TGTGCCACCGGGACAGGGGGGACAGATACGCAGTATTTT
>15|-|many|TRBV2|TRBJ1-2
CASSETGSHSYGYTF
TGTGCCAGCAGTGAAACAGGGTCCCACAGCTATGGCTACACCTTC
>15|-|many|TRBV7-9|TRBJ1-3
CASSSWGDVGNTIYF
TGTGCCAGCAGCTCATGGGGGGACGTAGGAAACACCATATATTTT
>14|TRBD1|-|TRBV2|TRBJ1-6
CASSGDRGRSPLHF
TGTGCCAGCAGCGGGGACAGGGGAAGATCACCCCTCCACTTT
>14|-|few|TRBV4-1|TRBJ1-2
CASSQVGGLYGYTF
TGCGCCAGCAGCCAAGTAGGGGGACTCTATGGCTACACCTTC
>16|-|many|TRBV11-3|TRBJ2-1
CASSLLLQGVHNEQFF
TGTGCCAGCAGCTTACTTCTCCAGGGAGTCCACAATGAGCAGTTCTTC
>16|TRBD2|few|TRBV7-2|TRBJ2-1
CAGSFAGGGGYNEQFF
TGTGCCGGCAGCTTCGCGGGCGGGGGGGGATACAATGAGCAGTTCTTC
>16|TRBD1|-|TRBV5-6|TRBJ2-3
CASSLFGTGRTDTQYF
TGTGCCAGCAGCTTGTTCGGGACAGGACGCACAGATACGCAGTATTTT
>14|-|many|TRBV7-2|TRBJ2-7
CASSVSQRSYEQYF
TGTGCCAGCAGCGTATCCCAGCGGTCCTACGAGCAGTACTTC
>15|TRBD2|-|TRBV29-1|TRBJ2-1
CSVFPSGGAYNEQFF
TGCAGCGTTTTTCCTAGCGGGGGGGCTTACAATGAGCAGTTCTTC
>16|TRBD2|many|TRBV7-6|TRBJ2-3
CASSLGTSFRTDTQYF
TGTGCCAGCAGCTTAGGGACTAGTTTCCGTACAGATACGCAGTATTTT